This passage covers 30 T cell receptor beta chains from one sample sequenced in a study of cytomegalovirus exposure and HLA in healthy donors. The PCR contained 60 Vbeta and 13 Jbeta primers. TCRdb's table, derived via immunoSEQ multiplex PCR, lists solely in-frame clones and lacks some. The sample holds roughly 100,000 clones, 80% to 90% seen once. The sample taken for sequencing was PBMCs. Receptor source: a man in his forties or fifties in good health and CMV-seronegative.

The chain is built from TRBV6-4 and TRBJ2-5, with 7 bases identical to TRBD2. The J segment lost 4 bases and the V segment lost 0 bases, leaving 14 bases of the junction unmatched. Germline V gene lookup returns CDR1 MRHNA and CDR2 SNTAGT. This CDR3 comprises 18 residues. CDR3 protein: CASSDSWASGVPLETQYF. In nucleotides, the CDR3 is TGTGCCAGCAGTGACTCGTGGGCTAGCGGAGTCCCCTTAGAGACCCAGTACTTC.

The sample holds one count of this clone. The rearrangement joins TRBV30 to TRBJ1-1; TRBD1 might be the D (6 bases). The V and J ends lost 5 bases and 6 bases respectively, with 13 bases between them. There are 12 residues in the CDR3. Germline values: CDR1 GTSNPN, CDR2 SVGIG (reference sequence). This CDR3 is CAWGRGPPEAFF. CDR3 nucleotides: TGTGCCTGGGGCAGGGGTCCCCCTGAAGCTTTCTTT.

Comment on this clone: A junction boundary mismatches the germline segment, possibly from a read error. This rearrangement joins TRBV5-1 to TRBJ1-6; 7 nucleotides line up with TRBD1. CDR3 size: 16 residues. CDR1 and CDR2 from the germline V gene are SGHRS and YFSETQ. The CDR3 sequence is CASSLETGAYNSPLHF. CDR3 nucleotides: TGCGCCAGCAGCTTGGAAACAGGGGCCTATAATTCGCCCCTCCACTTT.

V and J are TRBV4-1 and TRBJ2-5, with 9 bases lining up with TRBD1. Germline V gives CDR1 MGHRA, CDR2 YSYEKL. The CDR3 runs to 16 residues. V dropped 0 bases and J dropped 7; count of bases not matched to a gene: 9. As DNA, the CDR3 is TGCGCCAGCAGCCAAGAAAGGACAGGGGTTTCTCGGACCCAGTACTTC. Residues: CASSQERTGVSRTQYF.

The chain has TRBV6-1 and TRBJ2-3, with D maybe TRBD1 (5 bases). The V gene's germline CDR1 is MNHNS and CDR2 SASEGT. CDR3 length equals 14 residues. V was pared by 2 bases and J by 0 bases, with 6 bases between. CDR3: CASSETGSTDTQYF. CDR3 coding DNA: TGTGCCAGCAGTGAAACAGGCAGCACAGATACGCAGTATTTT.

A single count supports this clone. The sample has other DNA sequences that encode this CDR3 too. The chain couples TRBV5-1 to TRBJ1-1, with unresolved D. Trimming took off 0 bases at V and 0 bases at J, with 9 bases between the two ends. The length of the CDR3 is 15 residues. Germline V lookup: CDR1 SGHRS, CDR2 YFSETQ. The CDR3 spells CASSLVAGMNTEAFF. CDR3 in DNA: TGCGCCAGCAGCTTGGTCGCGGGGATGAACACTGAAGCTTTCTTT.

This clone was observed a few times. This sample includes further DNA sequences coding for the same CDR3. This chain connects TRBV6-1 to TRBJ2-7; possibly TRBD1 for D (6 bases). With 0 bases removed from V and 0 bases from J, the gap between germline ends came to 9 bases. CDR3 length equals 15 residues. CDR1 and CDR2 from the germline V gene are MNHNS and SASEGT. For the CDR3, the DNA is TGTGCCAGCAGTGAAGCTTCGGACAGCTCCTACGAGCAGTACTTC. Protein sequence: CASSEASDSSYEQYF.

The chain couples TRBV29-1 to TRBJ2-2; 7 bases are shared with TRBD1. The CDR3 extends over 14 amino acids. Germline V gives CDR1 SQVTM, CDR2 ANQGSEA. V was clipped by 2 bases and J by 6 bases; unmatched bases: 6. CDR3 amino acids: CSVERQGKAGELFF. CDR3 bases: TGCAGCGTTGAAAGACAGGGCAAGGCCGGGGAGCTGTTTTTT.

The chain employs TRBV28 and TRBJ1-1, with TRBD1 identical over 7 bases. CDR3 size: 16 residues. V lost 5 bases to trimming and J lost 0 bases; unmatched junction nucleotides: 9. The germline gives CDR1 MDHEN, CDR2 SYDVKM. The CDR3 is CASSIRTGNMNTEAFF. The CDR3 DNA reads TGTGCCAGCAGTATACGGACAGGAAATATGAACACTGAAGCTTTCTTT.

The CDR3 DNA is TGTGCCAGCAGCGTCCCCTCTGAAGAGACCCAGTACTTC. Amino acids: CASSVPSEETQYF. This chain links TRBV9 with TRBJ2-5; D remains ambiguous. The CDR3 sequence is 13 residues long. Trimming took 2 bases from V and 3 from J, leaving 8 bases between them. Per the germline V gene, CDR1 is SGDLS and CDR2 is YYNGEE.

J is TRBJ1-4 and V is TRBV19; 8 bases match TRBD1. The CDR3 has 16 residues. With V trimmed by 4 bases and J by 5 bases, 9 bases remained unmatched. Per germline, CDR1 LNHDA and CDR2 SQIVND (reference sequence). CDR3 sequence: CASSTGQGWSNEKLFF. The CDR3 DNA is TGTGCCAGTAGTACCGGACAGGGATGGTCGAATGAAAAACTGTTTTTT.

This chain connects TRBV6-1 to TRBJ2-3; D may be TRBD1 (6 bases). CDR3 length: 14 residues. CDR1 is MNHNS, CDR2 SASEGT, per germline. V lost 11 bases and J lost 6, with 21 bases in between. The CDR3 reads CAGTADGGVDTQYF. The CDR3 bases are TGTGCCGGCACTGCTGATGGGGGCGTGGATACGCAGTATTTT.

The CDR3 region is CSVPTSGGADTQYF. The CDR3 DNA reads TGCAGCGTTCCGACTAGCGGGGGCGCAGATACGCAGTATTTT. The chain uses TRBV29-1 and TRBJ2-3; 12 bases match TRBD2. The trim removed 5 bases at V and 4 bases at J, leaving 4 bases unmatched. This CDR3 contains 14 residues. In germline, CDR1 is SQVTM, CDR2 ANQGSEA.

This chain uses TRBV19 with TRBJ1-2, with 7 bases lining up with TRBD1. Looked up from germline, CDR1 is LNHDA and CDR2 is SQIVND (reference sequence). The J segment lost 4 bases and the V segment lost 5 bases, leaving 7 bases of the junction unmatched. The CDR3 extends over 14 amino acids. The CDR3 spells CASSGTEDLYGYTF. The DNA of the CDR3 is TGTGCCAGTAGTGGGACAGAAGACCTCTATGGCTACACCTTC.

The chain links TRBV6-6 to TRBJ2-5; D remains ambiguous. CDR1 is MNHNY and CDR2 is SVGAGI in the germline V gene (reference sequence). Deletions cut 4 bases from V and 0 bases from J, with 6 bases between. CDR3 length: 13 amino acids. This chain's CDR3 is CASSSPYQETQYF. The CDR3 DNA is TGTGCCAGCAGTTCCCCGTACCAAGAGACCCAGTACTTC.

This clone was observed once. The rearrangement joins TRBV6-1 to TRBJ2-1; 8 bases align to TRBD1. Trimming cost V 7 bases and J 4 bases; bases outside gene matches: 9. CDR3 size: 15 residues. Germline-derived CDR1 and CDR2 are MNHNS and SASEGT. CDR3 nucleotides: TGTGCCAGCACCCGGGACAGGCCGTTTTACAATGAGCAGTTCTTC. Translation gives CASTRDRPFYNEQFF.

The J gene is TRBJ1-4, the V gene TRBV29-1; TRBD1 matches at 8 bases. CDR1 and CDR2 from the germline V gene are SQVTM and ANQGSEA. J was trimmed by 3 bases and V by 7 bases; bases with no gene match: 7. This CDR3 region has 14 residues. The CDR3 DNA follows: TGCAGCGCCTCACCGACAGGGGCTAATGAAAAACTGTTTTTT. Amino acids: CSASPTGANEKLFF. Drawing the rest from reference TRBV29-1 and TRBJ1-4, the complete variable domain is SAVISQKPSRDICQRGTSLTIQCQVDSQVTMMFWYRQQPGQSLTLIATANQGSEATYESGFVIDKFPISRPNLTFSTLTVSNMSPEDSSIYLCSASPTGANEKLFFGSGTQLSVL.

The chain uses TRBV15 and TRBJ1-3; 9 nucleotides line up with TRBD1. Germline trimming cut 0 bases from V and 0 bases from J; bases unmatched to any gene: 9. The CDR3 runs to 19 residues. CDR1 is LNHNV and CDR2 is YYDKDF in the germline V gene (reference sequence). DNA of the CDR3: TGTGCCACCAGCAGAGATGGGGGACAGGGATACTCCTCTGGAAACACCATATATTTT. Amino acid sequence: CATSRDGGQGYSSGNTIYF.

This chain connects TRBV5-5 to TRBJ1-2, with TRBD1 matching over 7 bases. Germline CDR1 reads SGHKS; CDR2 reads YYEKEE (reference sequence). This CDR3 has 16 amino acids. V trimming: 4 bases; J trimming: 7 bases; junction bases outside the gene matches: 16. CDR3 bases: TGTGCCAGCAGCCTGGATAGGGGGACAGTGACTTCTGGCTACACCTTC. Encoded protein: CASSLDRGTVTSGYTF.

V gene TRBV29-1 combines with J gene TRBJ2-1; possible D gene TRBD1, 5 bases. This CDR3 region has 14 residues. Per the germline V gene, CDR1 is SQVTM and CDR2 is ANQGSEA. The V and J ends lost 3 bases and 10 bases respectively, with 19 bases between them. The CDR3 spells CSVEYPFSTVEQFF. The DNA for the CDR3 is TGCAGCGTTGAGTACCCTTTTTCGACAGTCGAGCAGTTCTTC.

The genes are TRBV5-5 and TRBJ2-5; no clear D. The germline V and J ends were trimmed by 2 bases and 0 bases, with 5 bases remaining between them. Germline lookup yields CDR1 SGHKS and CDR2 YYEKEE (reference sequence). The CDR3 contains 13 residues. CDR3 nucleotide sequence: TGTGCCAGCAGCTTCAGGTACCAAGAGACCCAGTACTTC. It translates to CASSFRYQETQYF.

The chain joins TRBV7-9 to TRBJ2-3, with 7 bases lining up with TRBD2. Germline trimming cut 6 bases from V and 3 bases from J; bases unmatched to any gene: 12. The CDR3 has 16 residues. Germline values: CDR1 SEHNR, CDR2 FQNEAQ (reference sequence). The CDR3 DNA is TGTGCCAGCAGTCTAGGGAAACTAGCGAAAACAGATACGCAGTATTTT. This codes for CASSLGKLAKTDTQYF.

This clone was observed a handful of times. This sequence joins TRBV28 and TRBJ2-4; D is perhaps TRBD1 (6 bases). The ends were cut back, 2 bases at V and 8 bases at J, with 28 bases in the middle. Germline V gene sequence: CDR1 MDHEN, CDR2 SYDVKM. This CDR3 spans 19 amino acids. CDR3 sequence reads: CASSLTSPQVVGGRDIQYF. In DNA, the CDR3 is TGTGCCAGCAGTTTAACGTCCCCGCAAGTAGTAGGGGGTAGGGACATTCAGTACTTC. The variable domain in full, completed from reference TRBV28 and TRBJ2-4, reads DVKVTQSSRYLVKRTGEKVFLECVQDMDHENMFWYRQDPGLGLRLIYFSYDVKMKEKGDIPEGYSVSREKKERFSLILESASTNQTSMYLCASSLTSPQVVGGRDIQYFGAGTRLSVL.

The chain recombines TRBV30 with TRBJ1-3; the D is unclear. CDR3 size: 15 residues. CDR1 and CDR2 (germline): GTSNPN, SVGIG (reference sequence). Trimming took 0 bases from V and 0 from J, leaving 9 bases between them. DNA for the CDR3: TGTGCCTGGAGTGTAGGCAGGTCCTCTGGAAACACCATATATTTT. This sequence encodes CAWSVGRSSGNTIYF. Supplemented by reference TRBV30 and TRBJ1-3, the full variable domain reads SQTIHQWPATLVQPVGSPLSLECTVEGTSNPNLYWYRQAAGRGLQLLFYSVGIGQISSEVPQNLSASRPQDRQFILSSKKLLLSDSGFYLCAWSVGRSSGNTIYFGEGSWLTVV.

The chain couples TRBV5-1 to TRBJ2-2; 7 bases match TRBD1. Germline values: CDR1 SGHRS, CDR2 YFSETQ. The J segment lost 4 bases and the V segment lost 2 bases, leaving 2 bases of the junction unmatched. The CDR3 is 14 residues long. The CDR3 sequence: CASSLQGSTGELFF. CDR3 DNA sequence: TGCGCCAGCAGCTTACAGGGGAGCACCGGGGAGCTGTTTTTT.

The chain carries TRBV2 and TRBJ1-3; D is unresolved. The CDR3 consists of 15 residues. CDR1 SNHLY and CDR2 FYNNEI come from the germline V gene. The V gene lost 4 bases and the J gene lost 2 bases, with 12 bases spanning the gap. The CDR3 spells CASSGQGRTGNTIYF. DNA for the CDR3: TGTGCCAGCAGTGGGCAAGGGAGGACTGGAAACACCATATATTTT.

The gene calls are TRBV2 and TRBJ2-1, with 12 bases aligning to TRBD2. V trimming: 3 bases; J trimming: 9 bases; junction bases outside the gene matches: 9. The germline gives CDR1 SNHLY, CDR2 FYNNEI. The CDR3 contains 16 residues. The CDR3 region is CASSERPSGGAGEQFF. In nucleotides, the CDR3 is TGTGCCAGCAGTGAGCGCCCTAGCGGGGGGGCCGGTGAGCAGTTCTTC.

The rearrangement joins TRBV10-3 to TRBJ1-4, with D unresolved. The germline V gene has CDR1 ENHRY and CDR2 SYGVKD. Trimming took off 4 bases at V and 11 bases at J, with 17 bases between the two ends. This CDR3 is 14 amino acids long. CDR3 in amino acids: CAISALSNGEKLFF. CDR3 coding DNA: TGTGCCATCAGTGCCTTGAGTAACGGGGAGAAACTGTTTTTT.

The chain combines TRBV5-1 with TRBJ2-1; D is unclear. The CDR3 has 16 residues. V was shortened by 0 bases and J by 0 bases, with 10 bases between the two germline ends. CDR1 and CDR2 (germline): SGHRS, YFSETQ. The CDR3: CASSLDPGSSYNEQFF. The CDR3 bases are TGCGCCAGCAGCTTGGATCCGGGTAGCTCCTACAATGAGCAGTTCTTC.

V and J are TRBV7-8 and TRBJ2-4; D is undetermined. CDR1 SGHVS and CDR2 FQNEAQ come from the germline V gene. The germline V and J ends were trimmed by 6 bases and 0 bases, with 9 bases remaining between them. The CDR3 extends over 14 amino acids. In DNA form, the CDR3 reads TGTGCCAGCAGTACAGAGCTAGCCAAAAACATTCAGTACTTC. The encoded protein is CASSTELAKNIQYF.